This passage covers 3 T cell receptor beta chains from one sample sequenced in a study of T cells after yellow fever vaccination. Via MiXCR, TCRdb re-called the 5' RACE reads, giving one row per CDR3 protein. The table lists about 220,000 distinct CDR3 sequences, around 6.7% of them singletons, with more than 1% in the top ten. The material sequenced was CD4+ T cells sorted from PBMCs, taken on the day of the yellow fever booster vaccination. Receptors originate from a man aged 25 to 45 who received the YFV17D yellow fever vaccine.

Concerning this clonotype itself: A read error may be the cause here, since a much bigger clone is one base away. The chain recombines TRBV9 with TRBJ2-1, with D unclear. The CDR3 has 15 amino acids. V was cut by 0 bases and J by 9 bases, with 16 bases left in between. The V gene's germline CDR1 is SGDLS and CDR2 YYNGEE. The CDR3 region has the DNA TGTGCCAGCAGCGTAGAGTCTTTTCTAAGTAGTGAGCAGTTCTTC. This sequence encodes CASSVESFLSSEQFF.

This sequence joins TRBV6-6 and TRBJ2-1; D unresolved. The CDR3 has 12 amino acids. Trimming removed 3 bases at V and 6 bases at J, with 6 bases between. CDR1 and CDR2 (germline): MNHNY, SVGAGI (reference sequence). The CDR3: CASSYSRNEQFF. Written as DNA, the CDR3 is TGTGCCAGCAGTTATTCACGCAATGAGCAGTTCTTC.

The V and J genes are TRBV27 and TRBJ2-3; 8 bases align to TRBD1. CDR3 length equals 14 residues. V shed 8 bases and J 0 bases; nucleotides not matched to a gene: 4. Looked up from germline, CDR1 is MNHEY and CDR2 is SMNVEV (reference sequence). In DNA, the CDR3 is TGTGCCAGCCGGGACAGGTCTAGCACAGATACGCAGTATTTT. Translating gives CASRDRSSTDTQYF.